The T cell receptor (beta chain) under discussion was sequenced for a study of shared clonotypes between healthy human individuals. Looking at the study overall: A couple of women and three men aged 18 to 49 served as donors.

Per the original methods: ImmunoSEQ junction-only sequences lacked quality scores, so their filtering differed. TCRdb's table, derived via immunoSEQ multiplex PCR, lists solely in-frame clones and lacks some. The V and J calls and clone size come from that table; D and trimming were worked out from the DNA. The table records 400,000 to 500,000 clones, less than 80% of them present only once. Trimming cost V 1 base and J 1 base; bases outside gene matches: 10. The germline CDR1 and CDR2 sequences are SGHTA and FQGNSA. The CDR3 has 19 amino acids. The chain combines TRBV7-2 with TRBJ2-4, with 10 positions matching TRBD2. Sequencing was performed on PBMCs. This clonotype was sampled from a woman in her forties in good health. Some clones in this sample may be carry-over from other donors' samples. The CDR3 DNA sequence: TGTGCCAGCAGCTTAGGGGCTAGCGGGAGCAGGATGGCCAAAAACATTCAGTACTTC. Its translation is CASSLGASGSRMAKNIQYF.